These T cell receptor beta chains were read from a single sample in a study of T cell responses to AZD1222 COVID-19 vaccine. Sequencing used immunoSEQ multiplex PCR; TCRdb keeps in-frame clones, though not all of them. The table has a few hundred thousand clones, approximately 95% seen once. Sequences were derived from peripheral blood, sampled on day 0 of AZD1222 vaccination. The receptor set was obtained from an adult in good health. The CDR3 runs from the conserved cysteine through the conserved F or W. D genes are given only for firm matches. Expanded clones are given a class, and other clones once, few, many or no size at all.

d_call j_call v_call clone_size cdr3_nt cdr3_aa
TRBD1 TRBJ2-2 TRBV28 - TGTGCCAGCAGTTCGACAGGGGAAAACACCGGGGAGCTGTTTTTT CASSSTGENTGELFF
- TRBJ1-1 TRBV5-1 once TGCGCCAGCAGCTTGAGGGCGCTGGACACTGAAGCTTTCTTT CASSLRALDTEAFF
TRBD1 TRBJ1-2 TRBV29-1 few TGCAGCTTCCTCCAGGGGGCCTCGACCAGCTACACCTTC CSFLQGASTSYTF
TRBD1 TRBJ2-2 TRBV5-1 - TGCGCCAGCAGGTTGAGGCCTCCCGGGACAGGGGGGGCCGGGGAGCTGTTTTTT CASRLRPPGTGGAGELFF
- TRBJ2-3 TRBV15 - TGTGCCACCAGCAGAGGCGGGGTTGGCCCCACAGATACGCAGTATTTT CATSRGGVGPTDTQYF
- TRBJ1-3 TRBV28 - TGTGCCAGCAGTTTGGGGGATCGGTCTGGAAACACCATATATTTT CASSLGDRSGNTIYF
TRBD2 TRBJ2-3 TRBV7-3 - TGTGCCAGCAGCCGTATAGCGGGGGCCGCCCCGGATACGCAGTATTTT CASSRIAGAAPDTQYF
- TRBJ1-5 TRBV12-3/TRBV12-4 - TGTGCCAGCAGCCTACAGGGAGGTCAGCCCCAGCATTTT CASSLQGGQPQHF
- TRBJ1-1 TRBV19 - TGTGCCAGTAATCACAGAGAGAACACTGAAGCTTTCTTT CASNHRENTEAFF
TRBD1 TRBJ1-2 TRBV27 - TGTGCCAGCAGTTACCGCGGACAGGGCGTGCGTGGCTACACCTTC CASSYRGQGVRGYTF
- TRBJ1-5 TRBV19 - TGTGCCAGTCGACAGGCGTCACTAGATCAGCCCCAGCATTTT CASRQASLDQPQHF
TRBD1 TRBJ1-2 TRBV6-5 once TGTGCCAGCAGTTCAGGGGGACCCCGTGGCTACACCTTC CASSSGGPRGYTF
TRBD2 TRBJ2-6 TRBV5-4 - TGTGCCAGCAGCCCCGGGACTAGCATCCCTGGGGCCAACGTCCTGACTTTC CASSPGTSIPGANVLTF
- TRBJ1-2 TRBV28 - TGTGCCAGCAGCTTGGGACGTGGCTATGGCTACACCTTC CASSLGRGYGYTF
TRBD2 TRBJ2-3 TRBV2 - TGTGCCAGCAGTCTCCAGCGGGGGGGCGGGGCAGATACGCAGTATTTT CASSLQRGGGADTQYF
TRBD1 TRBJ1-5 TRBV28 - TGTGCCAGCAGTTTATCCTCAGGGGGCCCCAATCAGCCCCAGCATTTT CASSLSSGGPNQPQHF
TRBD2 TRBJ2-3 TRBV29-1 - TGCAGCGGGAAGGCGGGAGGAGTAACAGATACGCAGTATTTT CSGKAGGVTDTQYF
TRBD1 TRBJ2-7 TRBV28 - TGTGCCAGCAGGACAGGGGTCTCCTACAAGCAGTACTTC CASRTGVSYKQYF
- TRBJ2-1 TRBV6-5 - TGTGCCAGCAGTTACTCGGGTAGCAGTGAGCAGTTCTTC CASSYSGSSEQFF
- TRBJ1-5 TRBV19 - TGTGCCAGTAGTATCACCAGGGACCAGCCCCAGCATTTT CASSITRDQPQHF
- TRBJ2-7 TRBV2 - TGTGCCAGCAGTCGGGACACCTCCTACGAGCAGTACTTC CASSRDTSYEQYF
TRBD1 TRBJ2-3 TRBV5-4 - TGTGCCAGCAGCTCCGGGACAGGGGGCAGGATAGATACGCAGTATTTT CASSSGTGGRIDTQYF
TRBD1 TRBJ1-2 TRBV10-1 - TGCGCCAGCAGTGACCACGCGGGGGACAGCTATGGCTACACCTTC CASSDHAGDSYGYTF
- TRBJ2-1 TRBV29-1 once TGCAGCGTTGGAGACAATGAGCAGTTCTTC CSVGDNEQFF
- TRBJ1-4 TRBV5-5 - TGTGCCAGCAGATCTGACGGGGAAAAACTGTTTTTT CASRSDGEKLFF
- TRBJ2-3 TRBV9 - TGTGCCAGCAGTCCTGGGGGTGGAGATACGCAGTATTTT CASSPGGGDTQYF
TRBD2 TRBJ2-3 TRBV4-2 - TGTGCCAGCAGCCAAACTCCACTAGCGGGGGGTTCAGATACGCAGTATTTT CASSQTPLAGGSDTQYF
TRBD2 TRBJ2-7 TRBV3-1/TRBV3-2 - TGTGCCAGCAGCCAAGGGTACAGGACTAGCGGTGAAGGGCAGTACTTC CASSQGYRTSGEGQYF
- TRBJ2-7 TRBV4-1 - TGCGCCAGCAGTCAAGAGACCCCCTACGAGCAGTACTTC CASSQETPYEQYF
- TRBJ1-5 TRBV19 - TGTGCCAGTATTTCCGGCATCCTTAATCAGCCCCAGCATTTT CASISGILNQPQHF
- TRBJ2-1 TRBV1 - TGCACCAGCAGCCCGACTAGCGGGAGTGGCAATGAGCAGTTCTTC CTSSPTSGSGNEQFF
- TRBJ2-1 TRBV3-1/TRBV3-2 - TGTGCCAGCAGCCCCAGCGAGGGAGGCCTCATCGGGAATGAGCAGTTCTTC CASSPSEGGLIGNEQFF
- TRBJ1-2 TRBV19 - TGTGCCAGTAGTATCGGACAGCCAGGCTACACCTTC CASSIGQPGYTF
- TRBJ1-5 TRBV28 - TGTGCCAGCAGCCCGCGGGATTCCATTCAGCCCCAGCATTTT CASSPRDSIQPQHF
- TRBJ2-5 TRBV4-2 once TGTGCCAGCAGCCACGTGTCCGGGACGGAGGGAGAGACCCAGTACTTC CASSHVSGTEGETQYF
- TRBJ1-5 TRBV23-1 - TGCGCCAGCACCCAGGGAGGGAGCAATCAGCCCCAGCATTTT CASTQGGSNQPQHF
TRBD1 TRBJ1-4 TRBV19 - TGTGCCAGTAGTATGGGAGGGGGCCGCAATGAAAAACTGTTTTTT CASSMGGGRNEKLFF
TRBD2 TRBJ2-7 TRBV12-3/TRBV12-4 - TGTGCCAGCCAAGCGGGAGTGGGCGAGCAGTACTTC CASQAGVGEQYF
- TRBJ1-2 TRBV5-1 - TGCGCCAGCAGCTTGGACAGGGAGAGAGGCTACACCTTC CASSLDRERGYTF
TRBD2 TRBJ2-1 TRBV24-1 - TGTGCCTCCCCCCGGGCAGGGAGGGACAATGAGCAGTTCTTC CASPRAGRDNEQFF
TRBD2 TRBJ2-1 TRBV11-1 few TGTGCCAGCAGCCCTTCGGGCGGGGGTGCGCGGAATGAGCAGTTCTTC CASSPSGGGARNEQFF
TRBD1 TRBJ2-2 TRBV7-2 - TGTGCCAGCAGCTATACCGGGACAGAAGGCGGGGAGCTGTTTTTT CASSYTGTEGGELFF
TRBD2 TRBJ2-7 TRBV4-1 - TGCGCCAGCAGCCACACTAGCGGGAGCTACGAGCAGTACTTC CASSHTSGSYEQYF
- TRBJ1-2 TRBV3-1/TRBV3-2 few TGTGCCAGCAGCCCCAGCTCGGGCAGGCCCCCGGGCTACACCTTC CASSPSSGRPPGYTF
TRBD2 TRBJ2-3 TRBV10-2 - TGCGCCAGCAGGGCTAGCGGGACTAGCACAGATACGCAGTATTTT CASRASGTSTDTQYF
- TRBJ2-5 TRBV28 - TGTGCCAGCAAGGAGGGGCAAGAGACCCAGTACTTC CASKEGQETQYF
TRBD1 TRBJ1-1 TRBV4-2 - TGTGCCAGCAGCCAAGAGGGACAGGGAGTCACTGAAGCTTTCTTT CASSQEGQGVTEAFF
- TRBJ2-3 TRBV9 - TGTGCCAGCAGCGCCGGGACTGCCTTAATAGATACGCAGTATTTT CASSAGTALIDTQYF
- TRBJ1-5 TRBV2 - TGTGCCAGCATCGGGTCTCGAGGGAATCAGCCCCAGCATTTT CASIGSRGNQPQHF
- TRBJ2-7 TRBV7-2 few TGTGCCAGCAGCTCAGGCCCGGGCTCCTACGAGCAGTACTTC CASSSGPGSYEQYF
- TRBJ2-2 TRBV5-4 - TGTGCCAGCAGCTCTGGCGGCAGTGACGGGGAGCTGTTTTTT CASSSGGSDGELFF
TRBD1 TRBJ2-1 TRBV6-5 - TGTGCCAGCAGCCGGACAGGGGGTTACAATGAGCAGTTCTTC CASSRTGGYNEQFF
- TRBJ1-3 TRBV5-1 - TGCGCCAGCAGCCTGGACACCGTGGGCTCTGGAAACACCATATATTTT CASSLDTVGSGNTIYF
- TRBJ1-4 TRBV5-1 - TGCGCCAGCAGCTCCCTCCAAGGGGATCAAGAAAAACTGTTTTTT CASSSLQGDQEKLFF
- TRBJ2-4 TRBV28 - TGTGCCAGCAGTTTTAGGCAGGGGTTCGGCATTCAGTACTTC CASSFRQGFGIQYF